This TCR beta chain stems from a study of CD8 T cells in ankylosing spondylitis. Study observations and caveats: Reportedly, matched ankylosing spondylitis synovial fluid was significantly enriched for disease-linked clones.

Comments on this clonotype: Its antigen is unidentified.

Libraries of TCR beta came from quantitative 5'-RACE with molecular barcodes. MiXCR, applied by TCRdb to the 5' RACE reads, yields one record per CDR3 protein. Of about 200,000 distinct CDR3 sequences in the sample, around 25% were seen once. This CDR3 region has 16 residues. The germline gives CDR1 KGHDR, CDR2 SFDVKD. V gave up 4 bases and J gave up 3 bases; unmatched junction bases: 4. The V and J genes are TRBV24-1 and TRBJ2-5, with 13 nucleotides matching TRBD2. The receptor's source is a male donor with ankylosing spondylitis or in good health (not recorded which). The sequencing sample was made of blood, either unsorted or a sorted T cell fraction (not recorded which). As DNA, the CDR3 is TGTGCCACCAGTGACTATGGACTAGCGGGAGAAGAGACCCAGTACTTC. This codes for CATSDYGLAGEETQYF.